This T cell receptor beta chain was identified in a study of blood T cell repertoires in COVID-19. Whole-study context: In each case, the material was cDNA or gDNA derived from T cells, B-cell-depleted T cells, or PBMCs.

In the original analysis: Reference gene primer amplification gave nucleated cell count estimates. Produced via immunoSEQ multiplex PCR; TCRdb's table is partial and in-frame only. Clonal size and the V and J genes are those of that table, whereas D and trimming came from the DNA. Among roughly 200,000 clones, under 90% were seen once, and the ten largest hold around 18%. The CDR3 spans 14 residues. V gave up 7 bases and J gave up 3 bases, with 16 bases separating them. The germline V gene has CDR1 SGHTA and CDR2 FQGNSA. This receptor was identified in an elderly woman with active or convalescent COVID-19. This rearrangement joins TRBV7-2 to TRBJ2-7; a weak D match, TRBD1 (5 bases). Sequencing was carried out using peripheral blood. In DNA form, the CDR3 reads TGTGCCAGCAACAACGGCGGACAATTCTACGAGCAGTACTTC. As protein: CASNNGGQFYEQYF.